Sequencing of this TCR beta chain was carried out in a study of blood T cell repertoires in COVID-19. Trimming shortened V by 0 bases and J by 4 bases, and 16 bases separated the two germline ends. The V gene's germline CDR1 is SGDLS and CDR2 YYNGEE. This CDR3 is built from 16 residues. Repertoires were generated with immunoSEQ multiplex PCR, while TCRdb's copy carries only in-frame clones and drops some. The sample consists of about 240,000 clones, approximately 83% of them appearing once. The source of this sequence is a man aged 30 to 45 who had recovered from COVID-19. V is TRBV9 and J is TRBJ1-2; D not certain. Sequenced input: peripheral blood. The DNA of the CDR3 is TGTGCCAGCAGCGTAGCGGTTTCGGAGGCGAGCTATGGCTACACCTTC. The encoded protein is CASSVAVSEASYGYTF.